These T cell receptor beta chains were read from a single sample in a study of blood T cell repertoires in COVID-19. The assay was immunoSEQ multiplex PCR, and TCRdb's table has in-frame clones only and misses some. The table has 20,000 to 25,000 clones, 70% to 90% seen once. The source material was peripheral blood. The receptors originated from a woman aged 80 or over with active COVID-19. The CDR3 runs from the conserved cysteine through the conserved F or W. D genes are given only for firm matches. A clone size is listed for some rows: how often the clone was seen (once, few, many), or a class if it is expanded.

TGTGCCATCGGGACAGGGTTGACCGAGCAGTACTTC CAIGTGLTEQYF TRBJ2-7 TRBV10-3 12 TRBD1 .
TGTGCCAGCAGGGGGCTTACTGAAGCTTTCTTT CASRGLTEAFF TRBJ1-1 TRBV4-2 11 . .
TGTGCCAGCAGCCAAGGGCCCCAGAATAATTCACCCCTCCACTTT CASSQGPQNNSPLHF TRBJ1-6 TRBV3-1/TRBV3-2 15 . few
TGTGCCACCAGCAGAGATCGAGGCAGAAACTATGGCTACACCTTC CATSRDRGRNYGYTF TRBJ1-2 TRBV15 15 . .
TGCGCCAGCAGCTCGGCTAGCGGGGGCCAAGAGACCCAGTACTTC CASSSASGGQETQYF TRBJ2-5 TRBV5-1 15 TRBD2 .
TGTGCCAGCAGCCAAGAATGGCGGGGGTCCTACAATGAGCAGTTCTTC CASSQEWRGSYNEQFF TRBJ2-1 TRBV4-2 16 TRBD2 .
TGTGCCAGCAGCTACGAGGGATCTGGGGCCAACGTCCTGACTTTC CASSYEGSGANVLTF TRBJ2-6 TRBV5-4 15 . .
TGTGCCAGCAGTGATCCCGGACAGGGGTATAATTCACCCCTCCACTTT CASSDPGQGYNSPLHF TRBJ1-6 TRBV25-1 16 TRBD1 .
TGTGCCTGGAGGGACAACAGGGGAGCTCAAACCCAGGGTTCACCCCTCCACTTT CAWRDNRGAQTQGSPLHF TRBJ1-6 TRBV30 18 TRBD1 .
TGTGCCAGCAGCTTAAGACAGGGTGGCAATCAGCCCCAGCATTTT CASSLRQGGNQPQHF TRBJ1-5 TRBV7-2 15 TRBD1 .
TGTGCCAGCAGCTTGGATCAGGGCAACAATTCACCCCTCCACTTT CASSLDQGNNSPLHF TRBJ1-6 TRBV7-9 15 . few
TGTGCCAGCAGTTACTCTAGGACTAGCGGGGGCAATGAGCAGTTCTTC CASSYSRTSGGNEQFF TRBJ2-1 TRBV6-5 16 TRBD2 .
TGTGCCAGCAGAGTCGACAGGCTCTCTGGAAACACCATATATTTT CASRVDRLSGNTIYF TRBJ1-3 TRBV28 15 . .
TGCGCCAGCAGCCCAGGACAGGGAGCCTCTTCCTACGAGCAGTACTTC CASSPGQGASSYEQYF TRBJ2-7 TRBV4-1 16 TRBD1 few
TGTGCCAGTGCGGACAGGGGAATAGTTCAGCCCCAGCATTTT CASADRGIVQPQHF TRBJ1-5 TRBV19 14 TRBD1 .
TGCGCCAGCAGCCAAGAACCAGGGTCCAACGAGCAGTACTTC CASSQEPGSNEQYF TRBJ2-7 TRBV4-1 14 . .
TGTGCCAGCAGCTTAACGGGACTAGCGGACTACGAGCAGTACTTC CASSLTGLADYEQYF TRBJ2-7 TRBV9 15 TRBD2 .
TGTGCCAGCAGCCTCGAGCGGGGCCTGAGCACAGATACGCAGTATTTT CASSLERGLSTDTQYF TRBJ2-3 TRBV7-6 16 TRBD2 .
TGTGCCAGCAGTTACTCCCGGACAGGCTACGAGCAGTACTTC CASSYSRTGYEQYF TRBJ2-7 TRBV6-5 14 TRBD1 .
TGTGCCAGCAGCTTAGTAGGACACCGGGACAGGGTTTACATTCAGTACTTC CASSLVGHRDRVYIQYF TRBJ2-4 TRBV7-9 17 TRBD1 .
TGTGCCAGCTCACCACCGCGGGGCAGGGAGAGCGAGCAGTACTTC CASSPPRGRESEQYF TRBJ2-7 TRBV18 15 . .
TGTGCCAGCAGCCCGAATGAGAATGAGCAGTTCTTC CASSPNENEQFF TRBJ2-1 TRBV5-8 12 . .
TGTGCCAGCAGCTTAGTGCAGGGCCCCCCAGATACGCAGTATTTT CASSLVQGPPDTQYF TRBJ2-3 TRBV11-2 15 . .